Following are 12 T cell receptor beta chains from one sample sequenced in a study of blood T cell repertoires in COVID-19. Measured with immunoSEQ multiplex PCR; TCRdb has only the in-frame clones, and not every one. The sample includes about 190,000 clones, 88% of them seen just once. Sequencing was carried out using peripheral blood. The receptors come from a man between 18 and 29 years old with active or convalescent COVID-19.

V gene TRBV5-1 combines with J gene TRBJ1-2; D might be TRBD1 (6 bases). Between the trimmed V and J ends, which lost 4 bases and 7 bases, there was a span of 11 bases. CDR3 length: 12 residues. Germline V CDR1 and CDR2: SGHRS, YFSETQ. The CDR3 spells CASSQTGSGYTF. CDR3 coding DNA: TGCGCCAGCAGCCAAACAGGGAGTGGCTACACCTTC.

This chain connects TRBV7-2 to TRBJ2-3; unclear D gene. The V gene's germline CDR1 is SGHTA and CDR2 FQGNSA. This CDR3 comprises 14 residues. With 5 bases removed from V and 0 bases from J, the gap between germline ends came to 9 bases. The CDR3 protein is CASSQAPSTDTQYF. The CDR3 DNA follows: TGTGCCAGCAGCCAAGCTCCTAGCACAGATACGCAGTATTTT.

The CDR3: CATSDGRGNNQPQHF. In DNA, the CDR3 is TGTGCCACCAGTGACGGCAGGGGGAACAATCAGCCCCAGCATTTT. V and J are TRBV24-1 and TRBJ1-5, with 7 bases aligning to TRBD1. This CDR3 has 15 amino acids. With V trimmed by 4 bases and J by 3 bases, 5 bases remained unmatched. The germline CDR1 and CDR2 sequences are KGHDR and SFDVKD.

The rearrangement joins TRBV6-5 to TRBJ2-1, with a weak D call TRBD1 (5 bases). This CDR3 comprises 12 residues. Looked up from germline, CDR1 is MNHEY and CDR2 is SVGAGI. V lost 6 bases, J lost 7 bases, and 10 bases lay in between. CDR3 in DNA: TGTGCCAGCAGGACGACAGCAAATGAGCAGTTCTTC. This encodes CASRTTANEQFF.

The rearrangement joins TRBV5-1 to TRBJ1-6; TRBD1 agrees at 10 bases. The V gene end was trimmed by 4 bases and the J gene end by 8 bases; junction bases not matched to a gene: 3. Germline V lookup: CDR1 SGHRS, CDR2 YFSETQ. This CDR3 comprises 14 residues. The CDR3 loop is CASSRTGGHSPLHF. The CDR3, as DNA: TGCGCCAGCAGCCGGACAGGGGGACATTCACCCCTCCACTTT.

The chain joins TRBV12-5 to TRBJ2-1; D call uncertain. Germline V gene data show CDR1 as LGHNT and CDR2 as FRNRAP. CDR3 length: 13 residues. Trimming took off 0 bases at V and 7 bases at J, with 7 bases between the two ends. The CDR3: CASGLVNINEQFF. The CDR3 DNA sequence: TGTGCTAGTGGTTTGGTAAATATAAATGAGCAGTTCTTC.

V is TRBV19 and J is TRBJ1-1, with no clear D. V lost 5 bases and J 2 bases, leaving 12 bases between the germline ends. The germline CDR1 and CDR2 sequences are LNHDA and SQIVND (reference sequence). The CDR3 runs to 14 residues. The CDR3 loop reads CASSPATVNTEAFF. Written as DNA, the CDR3 is TGTGCCAGTAGTCCCGCTACAGTAAACACTGAAGCTTTCTTT.

The chain employs TRBV14 and TRBJ2-7; D not certain. Germline CDR1 SGHDN, CDR2 FVKESK. Between the trimmed V and J ends, which lost 0 bases and 3 bases, there was a span of 9 bases. CDR3 length: 14 residues. The DNA for the CDR3 is TGTGCCAGCAGCCAAGATTTTATCAGCTACGAGCAGTACTTC. Translation: CASSQDFISYEQYF.

J is TRBJ2-3 and V is TRBV5-6, with TRBD1 as a possible D gene (6 bases). Germline values: CDR1 SGHDT, CDR2 YYEEEE. The CDR3 length is 14 residues. Between the trimmed V and J ends, which lost 0 bases and 9 bases, there was a span of 14 bases. CDR3 amino acids: CASSLGSDRKTQYF. The CDR3 DNA follows: TGTGCCAGCAGCTTGGGGTCGGACAGAAAAACGCAGTATTTT.

The chain joins TRBV7-2 to TRBJ1-5, with 9 bases identical to TRBD1. The CDR3 length is 15 residues. In germline, CDR1 is SGHTA, CDR2 FQGNSA. With V trimmed by 5 bases and J by 4 bases, 6 bases remained unmatched. The CDR3 DNA reads TGTGCCAGCAGCAATAGGGGGACAGGGAATCAGCCCCAGCATTTT. The encoded protein is CASSNRGTGNQPQHF.

The chain couples TRBV30 to TRBJ1-1; D gene uncertain. V lost 0 bases to trimming and J lost 1 base, with 6 bases between them. The CDR3 is made up of 13 amino acids. CDR1 is GTSNPN and CDR2 is SVGIG in the germline V gene (reference sequence). CDR3 DNA: TGTGCCTGGAGTGTACGCGCGAACACTGAAGCTTTCTTT. This gives the protein CAWSVRANTEAFF.

This chain joins TRBV7-9 and TRBJ2-1; 8 bases match TRBD1. Germline lookup yields CDR1 SEHNR and CDR2 FQNEAQ (reference sequence). This CDR3 is built from 16 residues. Trimming cost V 7 bases and J 7 bases; bases outside gene matches: 15. CDR3 sequence reads: CASTLSGTGPSNEQFF. The CDR3 coding sequence is TGTGCCAGCACCCTCTCCGGGACAGGTCCGTCAAATGAGCAGTTCTTC.